These T cell receptor beta chains were read from a single sample in a study of blood T cell repertoires in COVID-19. Produced via immunoSEQ multiplex PCR; TCRdb's table is partial and in-frame only. Seen here are approximately 38,000 clones, about 79% observed once, and the top ten hold less than 25%. Sequencing input: peripheral blood. Source of these receptors: a human donor with acute or convalescent COVID-19. The donor label of this sample is uncertain. Both conserved end residues are part of each CDR3.

CDR3aa: CASSLASGGARPTQYF
v_gene: TRBV27

CDR3aa: CASSPRQGAGQPQHF
v_gene: TRBV28

CDR3aa: CASSFPGQGANEQFF
v_gene: TRBV5-4

CDR3aa: CATGRRRGQGTYEQYF
v_gene: TRBV6-6

CDR3aa: CASSLAGRGHDDEQYF
v_gene: TRBV5-6

CDR3aa: CASRTAGGTDEQFF
v_gene: TRBV2

CDR3aa: CASSTLRDRRNTIYF
v_gene: TRBV7-9

CDR3aa: CASSLTSPNTGELFF
v_gene: TRBV5-1

CDR3aa: CASSFGGSGGGEQFF
v_gene: TRBV28

CDR3aa: CASSQPREDTQYF
v_gene: TRBV11-3

CDR3aa: CASSIMGQEKTGELFF
v_gene: TRBV19